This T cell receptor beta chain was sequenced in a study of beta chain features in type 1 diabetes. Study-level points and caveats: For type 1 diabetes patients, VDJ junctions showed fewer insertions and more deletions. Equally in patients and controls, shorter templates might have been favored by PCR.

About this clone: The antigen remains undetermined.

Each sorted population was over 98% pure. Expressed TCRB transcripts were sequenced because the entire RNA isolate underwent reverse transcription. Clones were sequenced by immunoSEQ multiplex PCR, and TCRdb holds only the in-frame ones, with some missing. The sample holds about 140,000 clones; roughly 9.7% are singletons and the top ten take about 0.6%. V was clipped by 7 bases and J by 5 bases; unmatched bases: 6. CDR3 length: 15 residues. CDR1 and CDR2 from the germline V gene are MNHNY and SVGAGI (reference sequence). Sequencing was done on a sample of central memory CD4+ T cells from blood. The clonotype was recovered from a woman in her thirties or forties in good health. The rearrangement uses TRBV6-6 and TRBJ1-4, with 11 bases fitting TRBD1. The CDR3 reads CASTVRDRGNEKLFF. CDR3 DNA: TGTGCCAGCACTGTCCGGGACAGGGGGAATGAAAAACTGTTTTTT.